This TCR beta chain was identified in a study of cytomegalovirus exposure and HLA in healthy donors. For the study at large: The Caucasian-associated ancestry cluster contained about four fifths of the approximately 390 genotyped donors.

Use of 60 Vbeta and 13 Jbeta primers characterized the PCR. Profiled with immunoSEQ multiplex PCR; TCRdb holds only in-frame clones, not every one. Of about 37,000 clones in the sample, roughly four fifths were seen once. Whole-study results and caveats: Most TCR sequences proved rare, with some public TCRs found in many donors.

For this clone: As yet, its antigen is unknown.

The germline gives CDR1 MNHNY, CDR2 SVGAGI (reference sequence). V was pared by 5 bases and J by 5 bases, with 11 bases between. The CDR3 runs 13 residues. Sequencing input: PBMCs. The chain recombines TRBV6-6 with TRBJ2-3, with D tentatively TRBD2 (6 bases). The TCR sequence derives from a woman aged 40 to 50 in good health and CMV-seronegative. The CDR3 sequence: CASSRTGEDTQYF. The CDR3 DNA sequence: TGTGCCAGCAGTCGGACGGGGGAAGATACGCAGTATTTT.